Given below is one T cell receptor (beta chain) in context. As yet, its antigen is unknown. This sample stems from a study of blood T cells in healthy people across ages. The CDR3 is made up of 14 amino acids. V was trimmed by 3 bases and J by 0 bases, leaving 9 bases between them. Germline lookup yields CDR1 DFQATT and CDR2 SNEGSKA (reference sequence). PCR was performed a second time for 7 to 11 cycles using a sample-barcoded 5' primer and a J-beta primer mix. Via MiXCR, TCRdb re-called the 5' RACE reads, giving one row per CDR3 protein. The top ten clones hold around 13% of a sample with some 1.1 million distinct CDR3 sequences, less than 45% of them seen once. Broader study findings: Expanded clonotype shifts may have been confounded, as the donors had an unknown CMV status.

This receptor was identified in a man younger than 35 in good health. The genes are TRBV20-1 and TRBJ1-5; D unresolved. The sequenced sample was blood. The CDR3 bases are TGCAGTGCTAGTTGGTCTTATAGCAATCAGCCCCAGCATTTT. Protein sequence: CSASWSYSNQPQHF.